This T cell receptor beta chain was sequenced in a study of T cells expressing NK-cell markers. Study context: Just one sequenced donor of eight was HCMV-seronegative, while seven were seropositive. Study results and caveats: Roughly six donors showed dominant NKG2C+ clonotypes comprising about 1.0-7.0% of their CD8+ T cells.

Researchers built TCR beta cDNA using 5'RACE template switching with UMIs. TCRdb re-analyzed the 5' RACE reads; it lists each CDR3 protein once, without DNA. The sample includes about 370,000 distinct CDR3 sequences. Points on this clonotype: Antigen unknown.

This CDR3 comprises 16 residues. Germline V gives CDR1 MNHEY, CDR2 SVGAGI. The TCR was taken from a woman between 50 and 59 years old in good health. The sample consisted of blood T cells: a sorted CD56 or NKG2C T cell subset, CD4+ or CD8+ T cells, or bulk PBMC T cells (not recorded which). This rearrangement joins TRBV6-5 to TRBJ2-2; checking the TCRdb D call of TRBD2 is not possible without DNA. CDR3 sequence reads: CASSHPSGTNTGELFF.